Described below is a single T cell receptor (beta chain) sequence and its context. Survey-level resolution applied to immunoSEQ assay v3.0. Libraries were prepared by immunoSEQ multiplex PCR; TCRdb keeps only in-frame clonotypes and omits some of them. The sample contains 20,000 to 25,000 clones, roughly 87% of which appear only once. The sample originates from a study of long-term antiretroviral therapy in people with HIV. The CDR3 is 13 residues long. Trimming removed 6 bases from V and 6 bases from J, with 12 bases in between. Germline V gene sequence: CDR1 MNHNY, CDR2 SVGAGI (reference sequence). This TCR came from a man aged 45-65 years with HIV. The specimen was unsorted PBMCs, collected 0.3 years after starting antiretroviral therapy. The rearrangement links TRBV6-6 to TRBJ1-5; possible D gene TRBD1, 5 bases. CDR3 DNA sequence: TGTGCCAGCAGCCGGGGGGGAGGTCAGCCCCAGCATTTT. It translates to CASSRGGGQPQHF.